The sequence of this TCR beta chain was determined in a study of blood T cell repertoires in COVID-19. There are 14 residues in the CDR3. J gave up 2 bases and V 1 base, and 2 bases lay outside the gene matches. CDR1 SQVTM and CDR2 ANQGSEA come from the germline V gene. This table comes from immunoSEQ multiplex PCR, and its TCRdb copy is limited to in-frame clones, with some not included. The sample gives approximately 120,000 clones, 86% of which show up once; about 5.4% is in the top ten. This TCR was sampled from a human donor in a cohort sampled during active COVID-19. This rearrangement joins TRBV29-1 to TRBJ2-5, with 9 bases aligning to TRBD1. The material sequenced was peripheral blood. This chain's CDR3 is CSVEGQGVQETQYF. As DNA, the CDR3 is TGCAGCGTTGAAGGACAGGGGGTGCAAGAGACCCAGTACTTC. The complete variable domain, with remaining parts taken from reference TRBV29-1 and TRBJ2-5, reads SAVISQKPSRDICQRGTSLTIQCQVDSQVTMMFWYRQQPGQSLTLIATANQGSEATYESGFVIDKFPISRPNLTFSTLTVSNMSPEDSSIYLCSVEGQGVQETQYFGPGTRLLVL.